Reported below is one T cell receptor (beta chain). Its target is unknown. This sample was taken from a study of regulatory and conventional T cells in RAG deficiency. General study results and limits: Shorter CDR3s in all patient subsets; >80% Treg-Tconv overlap in Omenn.

The method was immunoSEQ multiplex PCR; TCRdb's version includes in-frame clones alone and lacks a portion of them. The sample comprises more than 9,500 clones, approximately 93% of which are singletons, and under 1.2% rests with the top ten. V lost 1 base to trimming and J lost 3 bases, with 10 bases between them. The germline CDR1 and CDR2 sequences are GTSNPN and SVGIG (reference sequence). CDR3 size: 14 residues. Blood CD4+ CD25-low CD127-high conventional T cells supplied the genomic DNA template. The same data also went into a second study, on regulatory T cells. That paper notes: Primers: 52 TRBV forward and 13 TRBJ reverse. Regulatory T cells showed the strongest V-J pair restriction and V/J gene skewing among patient repertoires.

J is TRBJ1-3 and V is TRBV30; D perhaps matches TRBD1 (6 bases). Sample: CD4+ effector T cells sorted from blood. The receptor's source is a human donor in good health. This CDR3 reads CAWSDREFGNTIYF. The CDR3 bases are TGTGCCTGGAGTGACAGGGAATTTGGAAACACCATATATTTT.